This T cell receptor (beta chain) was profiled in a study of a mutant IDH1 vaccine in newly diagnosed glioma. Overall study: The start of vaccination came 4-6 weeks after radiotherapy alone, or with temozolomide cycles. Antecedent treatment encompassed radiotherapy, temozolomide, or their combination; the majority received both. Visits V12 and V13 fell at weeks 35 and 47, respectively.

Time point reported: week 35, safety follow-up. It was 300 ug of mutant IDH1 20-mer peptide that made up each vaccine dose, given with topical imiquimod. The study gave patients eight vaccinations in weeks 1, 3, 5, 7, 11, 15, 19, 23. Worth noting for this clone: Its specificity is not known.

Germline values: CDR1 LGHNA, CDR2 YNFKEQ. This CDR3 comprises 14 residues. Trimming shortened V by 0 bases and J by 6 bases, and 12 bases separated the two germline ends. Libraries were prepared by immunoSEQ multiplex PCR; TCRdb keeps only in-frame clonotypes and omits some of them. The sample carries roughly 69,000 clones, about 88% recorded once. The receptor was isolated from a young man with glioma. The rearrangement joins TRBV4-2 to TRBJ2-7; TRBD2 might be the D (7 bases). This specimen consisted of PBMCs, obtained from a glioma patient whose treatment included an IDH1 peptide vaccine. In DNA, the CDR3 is TGTGCCAGCAGCCAAGACCGGGGGGCACGCGAGCAGTACTTC. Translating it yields CASSQDRGAREQYF.